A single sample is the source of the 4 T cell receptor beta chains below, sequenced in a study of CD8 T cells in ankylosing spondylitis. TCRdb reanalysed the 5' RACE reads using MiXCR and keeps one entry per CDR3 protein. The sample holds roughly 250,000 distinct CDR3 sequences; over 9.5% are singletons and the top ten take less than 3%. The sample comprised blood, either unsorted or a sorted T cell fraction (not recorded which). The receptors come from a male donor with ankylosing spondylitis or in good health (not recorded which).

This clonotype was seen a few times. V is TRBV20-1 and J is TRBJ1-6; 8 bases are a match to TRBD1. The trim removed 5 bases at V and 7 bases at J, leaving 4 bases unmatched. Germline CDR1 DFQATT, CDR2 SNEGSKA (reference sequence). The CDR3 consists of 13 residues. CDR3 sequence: CSAWTGRNSPLHF. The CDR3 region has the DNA TGCAGTGCTTGGACAGGGCGGAATTCACCCCTCCACTTT.

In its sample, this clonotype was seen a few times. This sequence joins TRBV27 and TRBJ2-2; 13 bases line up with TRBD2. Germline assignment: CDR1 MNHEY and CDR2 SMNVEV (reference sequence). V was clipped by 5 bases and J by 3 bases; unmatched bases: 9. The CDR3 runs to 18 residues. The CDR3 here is CASSPTSGRVLDTGELFF. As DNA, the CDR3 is TGTGCCAGCAGTCCTACTAGCGGGAGGGTTCTGGACACCGGGGAGCTGTTTTTT.

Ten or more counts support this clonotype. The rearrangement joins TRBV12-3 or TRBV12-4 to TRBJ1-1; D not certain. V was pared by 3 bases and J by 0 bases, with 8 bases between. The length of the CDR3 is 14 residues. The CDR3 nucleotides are TGTGCCAGCAGTTTCGGGCAGGTGAACACTGAAGCTTTCTTT. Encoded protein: CASSFGQVNTEAFF.

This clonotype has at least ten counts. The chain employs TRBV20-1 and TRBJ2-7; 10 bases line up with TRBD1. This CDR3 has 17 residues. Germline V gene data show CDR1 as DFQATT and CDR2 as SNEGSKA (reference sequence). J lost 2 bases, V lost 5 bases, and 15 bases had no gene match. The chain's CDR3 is CSALEPRIGQGAYEQYF. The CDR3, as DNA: TGCAGTGCTTTAGAACCCCGGATAGGACAGGGGGCCTACGAGCAGTACTTC.